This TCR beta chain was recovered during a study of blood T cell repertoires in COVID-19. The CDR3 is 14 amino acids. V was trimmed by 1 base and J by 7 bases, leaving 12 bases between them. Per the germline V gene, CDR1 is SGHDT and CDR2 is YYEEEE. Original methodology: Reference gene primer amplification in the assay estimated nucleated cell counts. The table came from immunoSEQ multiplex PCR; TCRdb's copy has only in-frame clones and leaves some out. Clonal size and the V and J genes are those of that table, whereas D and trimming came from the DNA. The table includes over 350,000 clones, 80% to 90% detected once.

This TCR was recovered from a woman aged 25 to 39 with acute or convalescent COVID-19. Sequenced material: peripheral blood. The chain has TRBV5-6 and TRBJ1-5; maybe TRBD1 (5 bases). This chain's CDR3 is CASSLFGGGQPQHF. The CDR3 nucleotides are TGTGCCAGCAGCTTGTTTGGGGGAGGGCAGCCCCAGCATTTT.